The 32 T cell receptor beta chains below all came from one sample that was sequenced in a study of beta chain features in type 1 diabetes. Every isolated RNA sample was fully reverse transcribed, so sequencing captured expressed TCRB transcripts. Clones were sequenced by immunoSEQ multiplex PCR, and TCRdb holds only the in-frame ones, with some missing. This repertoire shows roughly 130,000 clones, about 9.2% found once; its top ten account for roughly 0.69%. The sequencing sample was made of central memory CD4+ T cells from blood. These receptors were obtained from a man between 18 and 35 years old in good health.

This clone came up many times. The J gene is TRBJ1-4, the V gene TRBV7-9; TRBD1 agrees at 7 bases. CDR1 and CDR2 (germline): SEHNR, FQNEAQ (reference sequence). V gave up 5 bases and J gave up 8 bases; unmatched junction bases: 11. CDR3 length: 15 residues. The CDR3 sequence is CASSPPGQLGEKLFF. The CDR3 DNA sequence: TGTGCCAGCAGCCCACCGGGACAGTTGGGCGAAAAACTGTTTTTT.

DNA of the CDR3: TGTGCCAGCAGCCCCCGGACAGGATCTTATGGCTACACCTTC. This translates into CASSPRTGSYGYTF. The chain uses TRBV7-9 and TRBJ1-2; 7 nucleotides agree with TRBD1. J lost 5 bases, V lost 5 bases, and 8 bases had no gene match. Germline V gene lookup returns CDR1 SEHNR and CDR2 FQNEAQ (reference sequence). The CDR3 loop spans 14 amino acids.

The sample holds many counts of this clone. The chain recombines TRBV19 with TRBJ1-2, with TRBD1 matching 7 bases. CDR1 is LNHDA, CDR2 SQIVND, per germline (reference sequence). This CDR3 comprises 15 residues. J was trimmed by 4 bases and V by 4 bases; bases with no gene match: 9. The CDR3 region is CASSTTGERSYGYTF. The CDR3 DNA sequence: TGTGCCAGTAGTACTACAGGGGAAAGGAGCTATGGCTACACCTTC.

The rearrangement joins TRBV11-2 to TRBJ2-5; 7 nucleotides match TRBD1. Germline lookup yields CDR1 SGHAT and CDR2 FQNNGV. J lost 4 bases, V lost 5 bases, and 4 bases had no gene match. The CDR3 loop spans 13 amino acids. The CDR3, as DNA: TGTGCCAGCAGCCGGGACAGCGGAGAGACCCAGTACTTC. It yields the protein CASSRDSGETQYF.

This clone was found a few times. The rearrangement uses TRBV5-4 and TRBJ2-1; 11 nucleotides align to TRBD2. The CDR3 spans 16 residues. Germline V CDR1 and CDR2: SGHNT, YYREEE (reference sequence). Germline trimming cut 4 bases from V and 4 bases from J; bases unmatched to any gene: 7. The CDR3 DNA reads TGTGCCAGCAGCCGGCCGGGACTAGCGGCTTACAATGAGCAGTTCTTC. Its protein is CASSRPGLAAYNEQFF.

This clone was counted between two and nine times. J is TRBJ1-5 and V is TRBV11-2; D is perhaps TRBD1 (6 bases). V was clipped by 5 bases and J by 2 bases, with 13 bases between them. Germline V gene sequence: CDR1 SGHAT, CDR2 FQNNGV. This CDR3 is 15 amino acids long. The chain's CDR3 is CASSRTGTGNQPQHF. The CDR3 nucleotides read TGTGCCAGCAGCCGTACAGGGACGGGCAATCAGCCCCAGCATTTT.

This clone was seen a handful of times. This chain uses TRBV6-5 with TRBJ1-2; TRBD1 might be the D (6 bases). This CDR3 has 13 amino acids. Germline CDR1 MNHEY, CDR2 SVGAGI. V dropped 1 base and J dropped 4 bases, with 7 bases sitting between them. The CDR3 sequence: CASSYLGAYGYTF. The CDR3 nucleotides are TGTGCCAGCAGTTACTTGGGGGCCTATGGCTACACCTTC.

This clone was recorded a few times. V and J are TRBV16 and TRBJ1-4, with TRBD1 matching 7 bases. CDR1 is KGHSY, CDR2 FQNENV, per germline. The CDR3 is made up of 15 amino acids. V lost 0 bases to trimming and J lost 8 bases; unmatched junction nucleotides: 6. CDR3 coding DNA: TGTGCCAGCAGCCAATCATGGAGACAGGGAGAAAAACTGTTTTTT. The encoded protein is CASSQSWRQGEKLFF.

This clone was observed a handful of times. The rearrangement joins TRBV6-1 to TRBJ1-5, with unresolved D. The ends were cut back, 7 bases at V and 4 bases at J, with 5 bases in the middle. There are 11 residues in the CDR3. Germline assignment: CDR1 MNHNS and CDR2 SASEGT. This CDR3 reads CASNQNQPQHF. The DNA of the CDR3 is TGTGCCAGCAATCAAAATCAGCCCCAGCATTTT.

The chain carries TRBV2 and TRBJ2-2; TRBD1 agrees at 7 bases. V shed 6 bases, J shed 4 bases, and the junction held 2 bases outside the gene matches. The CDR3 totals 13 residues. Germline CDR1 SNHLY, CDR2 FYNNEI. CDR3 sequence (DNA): TGTGCCAGCAGGTACAGGGGCACCGGGGAGCTGTTTTTT. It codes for CASRYRGTGELFF.

The CDR3 protein is CASSTSMAGATQYF. The DNA for the CDR3 is TGTGCCAGTAGTACCTCTATGGCGGGGGCAACGCAGTATTTT. V and J are TRBV19 and TRBJ2-3; TRBD2 is a possible D gene (7 bases). The CDR3 runs to 14 residues. V was shortened by 4 bases and J by 9 bases, with 17 bases between the two germline ends. Germline assignment: CDR1 LNHDA and CDR2 SQIVND (reference sequence).

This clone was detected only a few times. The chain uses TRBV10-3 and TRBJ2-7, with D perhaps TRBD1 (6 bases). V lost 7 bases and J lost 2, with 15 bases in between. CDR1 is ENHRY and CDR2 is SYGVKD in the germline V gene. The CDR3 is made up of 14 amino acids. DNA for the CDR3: TGTGCCATCACCGAAACAGGGTCAACCTACGAGCAGTACTTC. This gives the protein CAITETGSTYEQYF.

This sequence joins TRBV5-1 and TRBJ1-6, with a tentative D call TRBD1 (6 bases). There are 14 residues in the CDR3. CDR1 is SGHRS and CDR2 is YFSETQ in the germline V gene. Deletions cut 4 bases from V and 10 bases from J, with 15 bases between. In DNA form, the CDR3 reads TGCGCCAGCAGCCCGACAGGTGTAGACTCACCCCTCCACTTT. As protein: CASSPTGVDSPLHF.

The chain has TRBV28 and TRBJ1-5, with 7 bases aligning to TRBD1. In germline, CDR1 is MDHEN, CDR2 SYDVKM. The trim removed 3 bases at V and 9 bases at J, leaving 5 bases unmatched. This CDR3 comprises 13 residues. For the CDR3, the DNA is TGTGCCAGCAGTTTGGACAGGTTGAGGCCCCAGCATTTT. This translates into CASSLDRLRPQHF. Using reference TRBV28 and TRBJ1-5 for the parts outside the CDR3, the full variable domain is DVKVTQSSRYLVKRTGEKVFLECVQDMDHENMFWYRQDPGLGLRLIYFSYDVKMKEKGDIPEGYSVSREKKERFSLILESASTNQTSMYLCASSLDRLRPQHFGDGTRLSIL.

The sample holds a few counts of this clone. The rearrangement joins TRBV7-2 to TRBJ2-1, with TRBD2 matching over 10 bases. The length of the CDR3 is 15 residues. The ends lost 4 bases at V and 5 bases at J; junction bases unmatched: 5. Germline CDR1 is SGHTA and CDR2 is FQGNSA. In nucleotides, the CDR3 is TGTGCCAGCAGCTCCTGGACTAGCGGTGACAATGAGCAGTTCTTC. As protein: CASSSWTSGDNEQFF.

CDR3 amino acids: CASSYRDRDADTQYF. The CDR3 DNA sequence: TGCGCCAGCAGCTACCGGGACAGGGACGCAGATACGCAGTATTTT. The chain uses TRBV5-1 and TRBJ2-3; 9 bases are shared with TRBD1. V shed 3 bases and J 4 bases; nucleotides not matched to a gene: 6. The CDR3 has 15 residues. Germline CDR1 and CDR2: SGHRS and YFSETQ. The full variable domain, rest sourced from reference TRBV5-1 and TRBJ2-3, is KAGVTQTPRYLIKTRGQQVTLSCSPISGHRSVSWYQQTPGQGLQFLFEYFSETQRNKGNFPGRFSGRQFSNSRSEMNVSTLELGDSALYLCASSYRDRDADTQYFGPGTRLTVL.

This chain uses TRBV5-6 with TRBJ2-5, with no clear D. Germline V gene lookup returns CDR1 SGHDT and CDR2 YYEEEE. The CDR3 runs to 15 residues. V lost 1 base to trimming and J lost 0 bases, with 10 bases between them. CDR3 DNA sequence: TGTGCCAGCAGCTTGCTGGGCACCGACCAAGAGACCCAGTACTTC. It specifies CASSLLGTDQETQYF.

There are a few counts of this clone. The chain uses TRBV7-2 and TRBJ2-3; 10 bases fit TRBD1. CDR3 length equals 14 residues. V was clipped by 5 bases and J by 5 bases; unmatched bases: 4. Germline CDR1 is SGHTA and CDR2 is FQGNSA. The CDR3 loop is CASSDRGQGDTQYF. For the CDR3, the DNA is TGTGCCAGCAGCGACAGGGGGCAGGGAGATACGCAGTATTTT. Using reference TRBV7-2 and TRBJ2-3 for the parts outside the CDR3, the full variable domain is GAGVSQSPSNKVTEKGKDVELRCDPISGHTALYWYRQSLGQGLEFLIYFQGNSAPDKSGLPSDRFSAERTGGSVSTLTIQRTQQEDSAVYLCASSDRGQGDTQYFGPGTRLTVL.

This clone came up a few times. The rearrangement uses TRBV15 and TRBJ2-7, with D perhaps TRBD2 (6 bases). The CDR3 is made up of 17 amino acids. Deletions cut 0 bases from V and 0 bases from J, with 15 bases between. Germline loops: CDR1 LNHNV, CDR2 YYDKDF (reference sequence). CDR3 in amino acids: CATSRDHTGRSSYEQYF. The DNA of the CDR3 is TGTGCCACCAGCAGAGATCATACGGGGAGGAGCTCCTACGAGCAGTACTTC.

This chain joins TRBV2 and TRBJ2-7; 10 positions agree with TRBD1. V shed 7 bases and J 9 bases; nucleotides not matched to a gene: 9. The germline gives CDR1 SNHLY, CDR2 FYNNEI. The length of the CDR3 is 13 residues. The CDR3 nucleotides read TGTGCCAGCACTGGACAGGGGGAATGGTCGCAGTACTTC. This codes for CASTGQGEWSQYF.

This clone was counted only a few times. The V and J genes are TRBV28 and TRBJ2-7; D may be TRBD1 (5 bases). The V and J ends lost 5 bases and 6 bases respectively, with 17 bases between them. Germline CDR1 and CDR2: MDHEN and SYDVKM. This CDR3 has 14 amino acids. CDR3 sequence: CASSPRTSSAEQYF. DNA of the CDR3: TGTGCCAGCAGTCCAAGGACATCTTCCGCCGAGCAGTACTTC. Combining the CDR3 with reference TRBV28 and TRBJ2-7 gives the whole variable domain DVKVTQSSRYLVKRTGEKVFLECVQDMDHENMFWYRQDPGLGLRLIYFSYDVKMKEKGDIPEGYSVSREKKERFSLILESASTNQTSMYLCASSPRTSSAEQYFGPGTRLTVT.

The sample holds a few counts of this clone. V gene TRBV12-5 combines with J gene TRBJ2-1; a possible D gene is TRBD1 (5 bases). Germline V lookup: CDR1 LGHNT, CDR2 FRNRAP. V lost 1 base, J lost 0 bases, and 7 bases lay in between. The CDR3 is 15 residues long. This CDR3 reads CASGLGQSSYNEQFF. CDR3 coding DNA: TGTGCTAGTGGTTTGGGACAGTCCTCCTACAATGAGCAGTTCTTC.

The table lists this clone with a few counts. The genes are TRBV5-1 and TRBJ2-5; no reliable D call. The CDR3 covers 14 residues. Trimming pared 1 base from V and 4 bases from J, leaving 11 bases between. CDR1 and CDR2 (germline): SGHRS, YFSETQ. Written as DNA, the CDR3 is TGCGCCAGCAGCTTGACTACCACCGCAGAGACCCAGTACTTC. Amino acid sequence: CASSLTTTAETQYF.

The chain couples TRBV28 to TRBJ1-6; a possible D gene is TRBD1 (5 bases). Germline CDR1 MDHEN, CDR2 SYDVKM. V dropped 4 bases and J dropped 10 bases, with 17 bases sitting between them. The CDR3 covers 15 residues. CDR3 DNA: TGTGCCAGCAGTTCGGCCTCAACGAAGGGGTCACCCCTCCACTTT. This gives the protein CASSSASTKGSPLHF.

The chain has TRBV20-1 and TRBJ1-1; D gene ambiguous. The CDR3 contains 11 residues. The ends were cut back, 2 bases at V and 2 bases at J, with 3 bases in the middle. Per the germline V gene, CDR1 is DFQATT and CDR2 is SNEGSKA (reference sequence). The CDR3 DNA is TGCAGTGCTAGACGTAACACTGAAGCTTTCTTT. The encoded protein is CSARRNTEAFF.

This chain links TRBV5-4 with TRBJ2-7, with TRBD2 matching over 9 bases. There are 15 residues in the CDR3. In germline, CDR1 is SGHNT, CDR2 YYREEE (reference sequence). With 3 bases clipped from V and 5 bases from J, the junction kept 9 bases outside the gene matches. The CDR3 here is CASSSFSSGVHEQYF. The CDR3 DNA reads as TGTGCCAGCAGCTCATTCTCTAGCGGGGTCCACGAGCAGTACTTC.

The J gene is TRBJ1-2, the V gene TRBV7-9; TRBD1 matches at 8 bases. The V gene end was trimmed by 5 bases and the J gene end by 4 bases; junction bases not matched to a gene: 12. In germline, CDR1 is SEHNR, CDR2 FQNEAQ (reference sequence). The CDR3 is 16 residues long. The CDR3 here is CASSLLGQDGSYGYTF. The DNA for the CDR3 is TGTGCCAGCAGCCTCCTGGGACAGGATGGATCCTATGGCTACACCTTC.

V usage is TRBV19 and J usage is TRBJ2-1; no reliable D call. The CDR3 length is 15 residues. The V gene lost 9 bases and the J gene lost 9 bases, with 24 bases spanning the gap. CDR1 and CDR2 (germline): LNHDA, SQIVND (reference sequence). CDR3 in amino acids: CASRKPGSATGEQFF. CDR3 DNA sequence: TGTGCCAGCCGAAAACCGGGTTCAGCAACGGGTGAGCAGTTCTTC.

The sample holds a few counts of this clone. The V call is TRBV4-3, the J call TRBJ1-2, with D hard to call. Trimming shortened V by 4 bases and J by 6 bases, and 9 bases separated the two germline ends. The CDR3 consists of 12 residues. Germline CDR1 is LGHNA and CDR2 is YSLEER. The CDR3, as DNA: TGCGCCAGCAGCCCTCGGAGGGATGGCTACACCTTC. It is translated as CASSPRRDGYTF.

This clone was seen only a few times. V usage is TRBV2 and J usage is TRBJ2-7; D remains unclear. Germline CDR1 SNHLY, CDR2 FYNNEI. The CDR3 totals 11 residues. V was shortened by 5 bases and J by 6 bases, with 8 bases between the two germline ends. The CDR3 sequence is CASSPMREQYF. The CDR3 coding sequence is TGTGCCAGCAGTCCGATGCGCGAGCAGTACTTC.

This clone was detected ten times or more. CDR3 DNA: TGTGCCAGCAGCTTACGGGTCGACTCCTACGAGCAGTACTTC. As protein: CASSLRVDSYEQYF. This sequence joins TRBV7-2 and TRBJ2-7; D is undetermined. V was pared by 2 bases and J by 0 bases, with 8 bases between. There are 14 residues in the CDR3. Germline CDR1 is SGHTA and CDR2 is FQGNSA.

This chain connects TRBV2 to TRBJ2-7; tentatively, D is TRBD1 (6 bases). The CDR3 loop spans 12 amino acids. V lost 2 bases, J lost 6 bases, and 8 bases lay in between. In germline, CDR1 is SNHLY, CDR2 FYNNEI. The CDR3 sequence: CASSEQGSEQYF. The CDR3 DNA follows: TGTGCCAGCAGTGAACAGGGGAGCGAGCAGTACTTC.